The 25 T cell receptor beta chains given below trace back to one sample, sequenced in a study of CXCR3-negative and CXCR3-positive naive CD8 T cells. Antigens for these TCRs are unknown. Regarding the study as a whole: When CXCR3-positive naive cells were set against CXCR3-negative naive cells, the former had more hydrophobic TRB CDR3s.

The libraries of TRB cDNA were constructed through 5' RACE using UMI labels. TCRdb re-called the 5' RACE reads; one entry per CDR3 protein, DNA not given. The sample has over 95,000 distinct CDR3 sequences. The specimen was naive CXCR3+ CD8+ T cells from blood. Specified subset: CD45RO-CCR7+CD27+CD95- naive CD8+ T cells expressing CXCR3 (TNR3+). The origin of the receptors is a human donor in good health. Some clones in this sample may be carry-over from other donors' samples.

The chain has TRBV7-6 and TRBJ2-7. The germline V gene has CDR1 SGHVS and CDR2 FNYEAQ. The CDR3 runs to 14 residues. CDR3 protein: CASSLGGGYNEQYF. Together with reference TRBV7-6 and TRBJ2-7, the CDR3 gives the full variable domain: GAGVSQSPRYKVTKRGQDVALRCDPISGHVSLYWYRQALGQGPEFLTYFNYEAQQDKSGLPNDRFSAERPEGSISTLTIQRTEQRDSAMYRCASSLGGGYNEQYFGPGTRLTVT.

The genes are TRBV28 and TRBJ1-4; TCRdb names TRBD1, which stays unverified in the absence of DNA. The germline V gene encodes CDR1 MDHEN and CDR2 SYDVKM. There are 14 residues in the CDR3. CDR3 loop: CASSLPGIDEKLFF.

The chain combines TRBV2 with TRBJ1-4; TCRdb picks TRBD1, but there is no DNA to check that call. The CDR3 covers 15 residues. Looked up from germline, CDR1 is SNHLY and CDR2 is FYNNEI. Here the CDR3 reads CASSLDRASNEKLFF.

V usage is TRBV9 and J usage is TRBJ2-5; TCRdb names TRBD1, which stays unverified in the absence of DNA. This CDR3 contains 12 residues. Germline V gives CDR1 SGDLS, CDR2 YYNGEE. The CDR3 protein is CASSDTRGTQYF.

The J gene is TRBJ1-2, the V gene TRBV4-3. Germline V gene data show CDR1 as LGHNA and CDR2 as YSLEER. The CDR3 sequence is 16 residues long. The CDR3 sequence: CASSQVGSAITNGYTF.

The chain links TRBV29-1 to TRBJ2-7. From germline, CDR1 is SQVTM and CDR2 ANQGSEA. The CDR3 consists of 12 residues. The CDR3 here is CSVEQKPYEQYF.

The chain combines TRBV28 with TRBJ2-7. Germline V gene lookup returns CDR1 MDHEN and CDR2 SYDVKM. This CDR3 is 14 amino acids long. CDR3 residues: CASSLSLRVLEQYF. Combining the CDR3 with reference TRBV28 and TRBJ2-7 gives the whole variable domain DVKVTQSSRYLVKRTGEKVFLECVQDMDHENMFWYRQDPGLGLRLIYFSYDVKMKEKGDIPEGYSVSREKKERFSLILESASTNQTSMYLCASSLSLRVLEQYFGPGTRLTVT.

The chain joins TRBV2 to TRBJ2-1. The CDR3 loop spans 13 amino acids. CDR1 and CDR2 (germline): SNHLY, FYNNEI. CDR3: CASSETFRNEQFF.

The chain carries TRBV28 and TRBJ1-6. The CDR3 consists of 11 residues. Looked up from germline, CDR1 is MDHEN and CDR2 is SYDVKM. CDR3 residues: CASRTGTMLHF.

The chain joins TRBV29-1 to TRBJ2-1. This CDR3 is 13 amino acids long. CDR1 and CDR2 (germline): SQVTM, ANQGSEA. The chain's CDR3 is CSADVAVYNEQFF.

V is TRBV30 and J is TRBJ2-1. The CDR3 contains 12 residues. Germline lookup yields CDR1 GTSNPN and CDR2 SVGIG (reference sequence). The CDR3 is CAWSDVVDEQFF.

The V call is TRBV2, the J call TRBJ2-7; TCRdb's D call of TRBD1 is untestable without DNA. Germline CDR1 is SNHLY and CDR2 is FYNNEI. This CDR3 is 16 amino acids long. CDR3: CASSPGGMTGEPEQYF.

J is TRBJ2-7 and V is TRBV5-1. This CDR3 has 15 amino acids. CDR1 is SGHRS and CDR2 is YFSETQ in the germline V gene. The CDR3 here is CASSPDDGGFYEQYF.

The V gene is TRBV27, the J gene TRBJ1-1. From germline, CDR1 is MNHEY and CDR2 SMNVEV (reference sequence). The CDR3 totals 14 residues. CDR3 loop: CASKLIGRNTEAFF.

Here the CDR3 reads CSVERTGPNEQYF. This chain links TRBV29-1 with TRBJ2-7; the TRBD1 assignment by TCRdb is unverifiable without DNA. The CDR3 sequence is 13 residues long. Germline V gene lookup returns CDR1 SQVTM and CDR2 ANQGSEA.

The rearrangement uses TRBV12-3 or TRBV12-4 and TRBJ2-1; TCRdb's D call of TRBD2 is untestable without DNA. The length of the CDR3 is 19 residues. CDR3 residues: CASTTGLAGGRTSYNEQFF.

This chain links TRBV7-3 with TRBJ2-1; TCRdb returns TRBD1, unconfirmable since there is no DNA. The germline V gene has CDR1 SGHTA and CDR2 FQGTGA. The CDR3 spans 15 residues. The CDR3 spells CASSLGQGRSNEQFF. Using reference TRBV7-3 and TRBJ2-1 for the parts outside the CDR3, the full variable domain is GAGVSQTPSNKVTEKGKYVELRCDPISGHTALYWYRQSLGQGPEFLIYFQGTGAADDSGLPNDRFFAVRPEGSVSTLKIQRTERGDSAVYLCASSLGQGRSNEQFFGPGTRLTVL.

This chain joins TRBV15 and TRBJ1-1; TCRdb names TRBD1, which stays unverified in the absence of DNA. This CDR3 contains 14 residues. The germline V gene has CDR1 LNHNV and CDR2 YYDKDF (reference sequence). The CDR3 region is CATSRETGDTEAFF.

The chain couples TRBV10-2 to TRBJ1-2; TCRdb designates TRBD1, a call that cannot be tested without DNA. CDR3 size: 15 residues. Per the germline V gene, CDR1 is WSHSY and CDR2 is SAAADI. CDR3 protein: CASSASGTSDYGYTF.

The rearrangement links TRBV7-9 to TRBJ2-1; no DNA is available, so the TRBD1 call from TCRdb remains unchecked. The CDR3 is 15 amino acids. CDR1 is SEHNR and CDR2 is FQNEAQ in the germline V gene (reference sequence). CDR3 sequence reads: CASSLVRGRFDEQCF.

This chain links TRBV28 with TRBJ2-3. This CDR3 region has 14 residues. Germline assignment: CDR1 MDHEN and CDR2 SYDVKM. This chain's CDR3 is CASMYQAASDTQYF.

The rearrangement uses TRBV7-3 and TRBJ2-5; there is no DNA to check the TCRdb D call of TRBD1. This CDR3 is built from 15 residues. Germline V gene data show CDR1 as SGHTA and CDR2 as FQGTGA. The CDR3 spells CASSLIGGVGETQYF.

This rearrangement joins TRBV20-1 to TRBJ2-7; TCRdb's D gene call, TRBD2, goes unchecked for lack of DNA. This CDR3 region has 13 residues. Germline V gene lookup returns CDR1 DFQATT and CDR2 SNEGSKA (reference sequence). This CDR3 reads CSARSAGAYEQYF.

V usage is TRBV29-1 and J usage is TRBJ2-3. This CDR3 spans 13 amino acids. Germline V gives CDR1 SQVTM, CDR2 ANQGSEA. Here the CDR3 reads CSVEPANTDTQYF.

The V and J genes are TRBV4-1 and TRBJ2-5; the TCRdb D gene call, TRBD1, has no DNA to confirm it. Germline V gene sequence: CDR1 MGHRA, CDR2 YSYEKL. CDR3 length: 14 amino acids. CDR3 protein: CASSHPGSQETQYF.